This T cell receptor beta chain emerged from a study of CD8+CD57+ T cells in acquired aplastic anemia. Study at large: Sorted CD4+ and CD8+ cells gave a mean 3.2 ug DNA, range roughly 0.2 to 27.4 ug.

All patients picked for sequencing had shown, by flow cytometry, an expansion of CD8+CD57+ cells. Patients were untreated when blood was sampled. Genomic DNA was employed as the template in profiling TCR beta VDJ and CDR3. TCRdb itself ran the reads through MiXCR, one entry per CDR3 protein. Of under 200,000 distinct CDR3 sequences listed, roughly 48% are singletons. This clonotype came up many times. Its specificity is unknown. Findings of the study overall: Patients and controls turned out to have approximately 29 CD8+ CDR3 sequences in common.

CDR3 size: 13 residues. Trimming cost V 3 bases and J 6 bases, with 8 bases left between them. The germline CDR1 and CDR2 sequences are LNHNV and YYDKDF (reference sequence). Sequenced input: sorted CD4+, CD8+, or CD8+CD57+ T cells (not recorded which) from PBMCs. The chain has TRBV15 and TRBJ2-2, with D unclear. The TCR sequence derives from a human donor with aplastic anemia. CDR3 DNA: TGTGCCACCAGCAGCGCCCGCTCCGGGGAGCTGTTTTTT. Its protein product is CATSSARSGELFF.